Listed below are T cell receptor beta chains from one sample, sequenced in a study of blood T cell repertoires in COVID-19. Only in-frame clones appear in the TCRdb table, and some are missing; sequencing was by immunoSEQ multiplex PCR. The sample has about 68,000 clones; around 85% are singletons. The sequenced sample was peripheral blood. The receptor source for this set is a man over 45 with acute or convalescent COVID-19. CDR3s include the opening cysteine and the closing phenylalanine or tryptophan. The order of the fields is CDR3 length, V gene, J gene, CDR3 protein.

cdr3_length: 15
v_call: TRBV7-3
j_call: TRBJ1-1
cdr3_aa: CASSSLREDRAEAFF

cdr3_length: 15
v_call: TRBV11-2
j_call: TRBJ1-6
cdr3_aa: CASRSPRGGHPPLHF

cdr3_length: 17
v_call: TRBV27
j_call: TRBJ1-6
cdr3_aa: CASSLTTGSSYNSPLHF

cdr3_length: 15
v_call: TRBV5-4
j_call: TRBJ2-3
cdr3_aa: CASTRAGSSTDTQYF

cdr3_length: 16
v_call: TRBV9
j_call: TRBJ2-1
cdr3_aa: CASSVSGLAGLNEQFF

cdr3_length: 16
v_call: TRBV5-4
j_call: TRBJ1-1
cdr3_aa: CASSWLDGASNTEAFF

cdr3_length: 15
v_call: TRBV5-1
j_call: TRBJ1-2
cdr3_aa: CASSLEAGSGYGYTF

cdr3_length: 15
v_call: TRBV5-3
j_call: TRBJ2-1
cdr3_aa: CARSLFVGVINEQFF

cdr3_length: 11
v_call: TRBV20-1
j_call: TRBJ1-2
cdr3_aa: CSATGDYGYTF

cdr3_length: 17
v_call: TRBV21-1
j_call: TRBJ2-5
cdr3_aa: CASSKGPAGSPQETQYF

cdr3_length: 14
v_call: TRBV11-2
j_call: TRBJ2-5
cdr3_aa: CASRLSGGSETQYF

cdr3_length: 14
v_call: TRBV18
j_call: TRBJ2-7
cdr3_aa: CASSPSGGESEQYF

cdr3_length: 15
v_call: TRBV2
j_call: TRBJ1-5
cdr3_aa: CASSSQGARGQPQHF

cdr3_length: 14
v_call: TRBV5-1
j_call: TRBJ2-5
cdr3_aa: CASSLSPGGGTQYF

cdr3_length: 10
v_call: TRBV29-1
j_call: TRBJ1-1
cdr3_aa: CSVVDREAFF

cdr3_length: 14
v_call: TRBV7-2
j_call: TRBJ2-1
cdr3_aa: CASSLDYSYNEQFF

cdr3_length: 15
v_call: TRBV21-1
j_call: TRBJ1-5
cdr3_aa: CASSRQGVSNQPQHF

cdr3_length: 13
v_call: TRBV28
j_call: TRBJ1-1
cdr3_aa: CASSFPYGTEAFF

cdr3_length: 14
v_call: TRBV5-4
j_call: TRBJ2-5
cdr3_aa: CASSLRGGQETQYF

cdr3_length: 16
v_call: TRBV9
j_call: TRBJ2-6
cdr3_aa: CASSVNPVSGANVLTF

cdr3_length: 11
v_call: TRBV29-1
j_call: TRBJ2-7
cdr3_aa: CSAATAYEQYF

cdr3_length: 11
v_call: TRBV18
j_call: TRBJ1-1
cdr3_aa: CASAENTEAFF

cdr3_length: 15
v_call: TRBV29-1
j_call: TRBJ2-3
cdr3_aa: CSVASSGGGTDTQYF

cdr3_length: 13
v_call: TRBV20-1
j_call: TRBJ1-2
cdr3_aa: CSASRQGTYGYTF

cdr3_length: 14
v_call: TRBV6-5
j_call: TRBJ1-2
cdr3_aa: CASSEGNSYYGYTF

cdr3_length: 15
v_call: TRBV9
j_call: TRBJ1-1
cdr3_aa: CASSRAGPADTEAFF

cdr3_length: 15
v_call: TRBV5-5
j_call: TRBJ2-3
cdr3_aa: CASSPGGPYTDTQYF

cdr3_length: 16
v_call: TRBV5-1
j_call: TRBJ2-1
cdr3_aa: CASSLGTSGAAGEQFF

cdr3_length: 14
v_call: TRBV5-1
j_call: TRBJ2-1
cdr3_aa: CASSLLRNNNEQFF